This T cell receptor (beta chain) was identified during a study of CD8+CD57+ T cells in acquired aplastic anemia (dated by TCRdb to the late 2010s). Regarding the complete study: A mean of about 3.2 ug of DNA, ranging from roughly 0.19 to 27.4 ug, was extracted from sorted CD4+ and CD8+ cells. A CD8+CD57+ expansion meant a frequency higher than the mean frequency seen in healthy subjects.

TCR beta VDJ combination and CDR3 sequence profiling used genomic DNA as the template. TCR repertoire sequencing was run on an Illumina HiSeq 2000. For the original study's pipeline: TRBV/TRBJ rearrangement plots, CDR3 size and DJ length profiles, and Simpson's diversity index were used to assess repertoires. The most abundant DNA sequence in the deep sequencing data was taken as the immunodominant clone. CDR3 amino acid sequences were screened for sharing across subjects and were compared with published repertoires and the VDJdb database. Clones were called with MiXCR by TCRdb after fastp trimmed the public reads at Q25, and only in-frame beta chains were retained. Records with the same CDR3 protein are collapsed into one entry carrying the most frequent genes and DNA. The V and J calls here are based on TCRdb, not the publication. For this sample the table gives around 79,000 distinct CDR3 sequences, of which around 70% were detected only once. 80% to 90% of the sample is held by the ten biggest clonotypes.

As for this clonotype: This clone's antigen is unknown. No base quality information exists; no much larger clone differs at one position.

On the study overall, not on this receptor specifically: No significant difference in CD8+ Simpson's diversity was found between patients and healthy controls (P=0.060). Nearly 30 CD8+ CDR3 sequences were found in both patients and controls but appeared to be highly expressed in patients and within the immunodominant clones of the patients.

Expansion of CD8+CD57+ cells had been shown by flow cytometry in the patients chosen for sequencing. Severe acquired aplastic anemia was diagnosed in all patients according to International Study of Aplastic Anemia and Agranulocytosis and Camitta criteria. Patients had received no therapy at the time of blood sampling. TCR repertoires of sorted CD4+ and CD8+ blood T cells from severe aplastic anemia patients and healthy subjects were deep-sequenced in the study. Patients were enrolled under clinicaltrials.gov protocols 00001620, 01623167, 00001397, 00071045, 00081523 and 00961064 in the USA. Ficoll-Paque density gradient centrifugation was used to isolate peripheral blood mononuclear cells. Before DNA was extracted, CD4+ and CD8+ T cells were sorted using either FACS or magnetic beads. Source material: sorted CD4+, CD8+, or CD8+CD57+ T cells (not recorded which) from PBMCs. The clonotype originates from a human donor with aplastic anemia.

The DNA reads as follows: TGTGCCAGCAGTGAAAAGCAGGGGAGGGCTGAAGCTTTCTTT. This yields the protein CASSEKQGRAEAFF. Here the chain combines TRBV25-1 and TRBJ1-1; the D gene is perhaps TRBD1, on 6 matching bases. From cysteine to phenylalanine, the CDR3 is 14 amino acids long. Of the read, only the CDR3 DNA is kept; its 42 bases are in frame from base 1. V is clipped by 2 bases and J by 6 bases, and the sequence between their germline boundaries is 13 bases long. In the germline V gene, CDR1 corresponds to MGHDK and CDR2 to SYGVNS.